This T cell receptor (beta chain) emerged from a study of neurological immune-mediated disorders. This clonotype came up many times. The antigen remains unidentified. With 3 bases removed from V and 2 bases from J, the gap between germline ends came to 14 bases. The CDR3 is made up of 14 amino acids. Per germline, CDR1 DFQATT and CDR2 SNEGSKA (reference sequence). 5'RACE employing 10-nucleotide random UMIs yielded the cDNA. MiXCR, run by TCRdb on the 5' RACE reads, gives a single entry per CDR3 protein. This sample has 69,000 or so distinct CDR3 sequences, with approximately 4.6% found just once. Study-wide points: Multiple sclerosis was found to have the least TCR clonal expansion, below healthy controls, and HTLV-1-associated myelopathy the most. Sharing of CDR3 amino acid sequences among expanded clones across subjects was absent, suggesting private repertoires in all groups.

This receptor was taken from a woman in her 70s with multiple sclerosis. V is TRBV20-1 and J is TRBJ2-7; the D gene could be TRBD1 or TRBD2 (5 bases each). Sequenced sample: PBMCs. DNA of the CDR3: TGCAGTGCTAGCCCGAGGGGAAGGACCTACGAGCAGTACTTC. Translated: CSASPRGRTYEQYF.